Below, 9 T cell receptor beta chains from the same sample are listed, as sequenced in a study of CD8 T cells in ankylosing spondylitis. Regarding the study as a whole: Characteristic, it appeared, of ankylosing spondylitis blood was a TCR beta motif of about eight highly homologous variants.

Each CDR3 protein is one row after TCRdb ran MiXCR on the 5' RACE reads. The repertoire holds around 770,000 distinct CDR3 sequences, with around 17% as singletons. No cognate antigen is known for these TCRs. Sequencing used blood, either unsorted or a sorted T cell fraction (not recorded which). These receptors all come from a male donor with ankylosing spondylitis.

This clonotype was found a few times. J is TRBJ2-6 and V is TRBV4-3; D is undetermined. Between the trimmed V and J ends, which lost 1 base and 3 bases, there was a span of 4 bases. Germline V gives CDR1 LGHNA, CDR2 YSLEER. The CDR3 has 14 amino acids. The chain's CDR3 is CASSQGGGANVLTF. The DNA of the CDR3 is TGCGCCAGCAGCCAAGGAGGTGGGGCCAACGTCCTGACTTTC.

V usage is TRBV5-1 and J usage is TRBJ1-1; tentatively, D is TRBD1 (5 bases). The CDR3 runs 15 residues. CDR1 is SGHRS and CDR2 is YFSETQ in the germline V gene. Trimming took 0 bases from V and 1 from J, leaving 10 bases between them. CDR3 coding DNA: TGCGCCAGCAGCTTGGCCGAGACAGCGAACACTGAAGCTTTCTTT. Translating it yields CASSLAETANTEAFF.

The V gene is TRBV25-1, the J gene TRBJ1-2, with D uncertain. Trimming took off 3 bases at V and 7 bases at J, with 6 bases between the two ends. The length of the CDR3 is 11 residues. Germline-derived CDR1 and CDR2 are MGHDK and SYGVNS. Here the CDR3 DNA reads TGTGCCAGCAGTGACGGAATTGGCTACACCTTC. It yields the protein CASSDGIGYTF.

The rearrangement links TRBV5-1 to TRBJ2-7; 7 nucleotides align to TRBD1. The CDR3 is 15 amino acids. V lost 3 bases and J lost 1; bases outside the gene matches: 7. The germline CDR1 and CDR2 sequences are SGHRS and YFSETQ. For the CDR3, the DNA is TGCGCCAGCAGCTCCGGGACAGTGATATCCTACGAGCAGTACTTC. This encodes CASSSGTVISYEQYF.

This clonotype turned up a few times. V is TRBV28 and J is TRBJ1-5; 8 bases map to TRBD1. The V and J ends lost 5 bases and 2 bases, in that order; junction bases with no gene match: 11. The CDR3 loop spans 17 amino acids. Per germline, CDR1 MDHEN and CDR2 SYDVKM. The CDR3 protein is CASSPPQGARGNQPQHF. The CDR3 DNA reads TGTGCCAGCAGTCCACCCCAGGGGGCCCGGGGCAATCAGCCCCAGCATTTT.

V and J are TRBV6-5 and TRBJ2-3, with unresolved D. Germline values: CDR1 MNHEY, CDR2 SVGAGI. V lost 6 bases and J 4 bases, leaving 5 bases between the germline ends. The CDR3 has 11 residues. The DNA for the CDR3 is TGTGCCAGCAGGCGTGCAGATACGCAGTATTTT. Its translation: CASRRADTQYF.

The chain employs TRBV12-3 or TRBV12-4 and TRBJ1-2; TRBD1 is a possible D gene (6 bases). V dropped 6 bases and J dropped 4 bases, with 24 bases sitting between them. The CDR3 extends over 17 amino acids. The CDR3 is CASSSGGGVPFTYGYTF. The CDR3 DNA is TGTGCCAGCAGCTCCGGAGGGGGGGTACCTTTTACCTATGGCTACACCTTC.

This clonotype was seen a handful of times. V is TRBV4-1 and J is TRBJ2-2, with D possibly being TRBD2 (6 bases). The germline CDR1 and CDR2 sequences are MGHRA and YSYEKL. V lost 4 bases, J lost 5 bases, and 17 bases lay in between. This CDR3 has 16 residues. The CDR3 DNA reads TGCGCCAGCAGCCTCCGGGGAGTAGGGAGGACCGGGGAGCTGTTTTTT. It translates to CASSLRGVGRTGELFF.

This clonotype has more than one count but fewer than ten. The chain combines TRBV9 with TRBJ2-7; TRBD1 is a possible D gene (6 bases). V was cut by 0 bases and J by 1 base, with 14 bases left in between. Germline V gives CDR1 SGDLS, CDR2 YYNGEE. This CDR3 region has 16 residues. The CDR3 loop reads CASSVGHRDSSYEQYF. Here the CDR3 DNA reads TGTGCCAGCAGCGTAGGGCACAGGGATAGTTCCTACGAGCAGTACTTC.